This is a list of T cell receptor beta chains from one sample in a study of T cells after yellow fever vaccination. MiXCR, run by TCRdb on the 5' RACE reads, gives a single entry per CDR3 protein. Of 200,000 to 300,000 distinct CDR3 sequences listed, approximately 6.3% were seen once; the top ten hold approximately 0.99%. Sequences were derived from CD4+ T cells sorted from PBMCs, sampled on the day of the yellow fever booster vaccination. All receptors derive from a man aged 25-45 years who received the YFV17D yellow fever vaccine. Both conserved end residues are part of each CDR3. Each record gives: V gene, clone size, J gene, D gene, CDR3 protein, CDR3 DNA. The D gene is left open where the match is weak. Expanded clones get a size class; other rows say once, few or many, or leave the size out.

V: TRBV5-1
size: few
J: TRBJ2-3
D: NA
CDR3: CASSLQPGVGADTQYF
DNA: TGCGCCAGCAGCTTGCAACCGGGAGTGGGTGCAGATACGCAGTATTTT

V: TRBV14
size: many
J: TRBJ2-7
D: NA
CDR3: CASSPYRAASYEQYF
DNA: TGTGCCAGCAGCCCATACCGGGCCGCGTCCTACGAGCAGTACTTC

V: TRBV6-4
size: many
J: TRBJ2-1
D: TRBD2
CDR3: CASTVRSSGGSYNEQFF
DNA: TGTGCCAGCACGGTAAGGTCAAGCGGGGGCTCCTACAATGAGCAGTTCTTC

V: TRBV6-2/TRBV6-3
size: NA
J: TRBJ2-1
D: NA
CDR3: CASSYLERKGFF
DNA: TGTGCCAGCAGCTACTTAGAGCGGAAGGGGTTCTTC

V: TRBV5-1
size: few
J: TRBJ2-5
D: NA
CDR3: CASSFIDGETQYF
DNA: TGCGCCAGCAGCTTCATAGATGGAGAGACCCAGTACTTC

V: TRBV21-1
size: NA
J: TRBJ2-7
D: NA
CDR3: CASRGKREPGEQYF
DNA: TGTGCCAGCAGGGGTAAGCGGGAGCCGGGAGAGCAGTACTTC

V: TRBV7-8
size: many
J: TRBJ2-2
D: NA
CDR3: CASSPVTGELFF
DNA: TGTGCCAGCAGCCCAGTAACGGGGGAGCTGTTTTTT

V: TRBV4-3
size: NA
J: TRBJ2-2
D: NA
CDR3: CASSQDGMNSGELFF
DNA: TGCGCCAGCAGCCAAGATGGGATGAATAGCGGGGAGCTGTTTTTT

V: TRBV10-2
size: NA
J: TRBJ1-5
D: NA
CDR3: CASSEEVVQPQHF
DNA: TGCGCCAGCAGTGAGGAAGTGGTTCAGCCCCAGCATTTT

V: TRBV7-9
size: few
J: TRBJ2-4
D: NA
CDR3: CASSVPPGPGAKNIQYF
DNA: TGTGCCAGCAGCGTACCTCCCGGACCCGGGGCCAAAAACATTCAGTACTTC

V: TRBV29-1
size: few
J: TRBJ2-7
D: TRBD2
CDR3: CSVVGTAGGGREQYF
DNA: TGCAGCGTTGTGGGGACCGCGGGGGGAGGTCGCGAGCAGTACTTC

V: TRBV10-3
size: many
J: TRBJ2-5
D: NA
CDR3: CAISESGIGTQYF
DNA: TGTGCCATCAGTGAGTCTGGAATAGGGACCCAGTACTTC

V: TRBV29-1
size: NA
J: TRBJ2-7
D: TRBD2
CDR3: CSVNLGLAGGTYEQYF
DNA: TGCAGCGTCAACCTGGGACTAGCGGGAGGGACCTACGAGCAGTACTTC

V: TRBV7-2
size: many
J: TRBJ2-1
D: NA
CDR3: CASSLSVEQFF
DNA: TGTGCCAGCAGCCTTAGTGTAGAGCAGTTCTTC

V: TRBV7-2
size: few
J: TRBJ2-7
D: NA
CDR3: CASSLGGYYEQYF
DNA: TGTGCCAGCAGCTTGGGCGGTTACTACGAGCAGTACTTC

V: TRBV20-1
size: few
J: TRBJ2-5
D: NA
CDR3: CSAREEGPWGTQYF
DNA: TGCAGTGCTAGGGAAGAGGGCCCTTGGGGGACCCAGTACTTC

V: TRBV12-3/TRBV12-4
size: many
J: TRBJ1-1
D: NA
CDR3: CASSFGALNTEAFF
DNA: TGTGCCAGCAGTTTCGGGGCGTTGAACACTGAAGCTTTCTTT

V: TRBV5-1
size: many
J: TRBJ2-1
D: NA
CDR3: CASSLALSASPYNEQFF
DNA: TGCGCCAGCAGCTTGGCCCTATCGGCTAGCCCCTACAATGAGCAGTTCTTC